What follows are 30 T cell receptor beta chains derived from one specimen sequenced in a study of shared clonotypes between healthy human individuals. The assay was immunoSEQ multiplex PCR, and TCRdb's table has in-frame clones only and misses some. The table has about 2.1 million clones, just over 90% seen once; the top ten hold more than 1.5%. CD45RO-negative, CCR7-selected cells formed the naive CD8 fraction, which excluded terminally differentiated effector memory CD45RA+ cells. The sequenced sample was naive CD8+ T cells from PBMCs. These receptors originate from a man younger than 35 in good health. Some clones in this sample may be carry-over from other donors' samples.

The rearrangement joins TRBV7-2 to TRBJ2-3, with 12 bases lining up with TRBD2. Losses at the gene ends were 4 bases for V and 3 bases for J; bases not matched to a gene: 5. Germline V gene sequence: CDR1 SGHTA, CDR2 FQGNSA. CDR3 size: 16 residues. The CDR3 coding sequence is TGTGCCAGCAGCTGGCTAGCGGGAGGGTGGACAGATACGCAGTATTTT. Protein: CASSWLAGGWTDTQYF.

CDR3 sequence (DNA): TGTGCCTGGATTCCTCTCCGGGACGCCTTAAATGGCTACACCTTC. It specifies CAWIPLRDALNGYTF. The V and J genes are TRBV30 and TRBJ1-2, with D possibly being TRBD1 (5 bases). The CDR3 loop spans 15 amino acids. The germline CDR1 and CDR2 sequences are GTSNPN and SVGIG (reference sequence). V was trimmed by 4 bases and J by 6 bases, leaving 21 bases between them.

This chain connects TRBV19 to TRBJ2-7; 7 nucleotides align to TRBD1. Per the germline V gene, CDR1 is LNHDA and CDR2 is SQIVND (reference sequence). The CDR3 extends over 15 amino acids. Trimming took 4 bases from V and 5 from J; bases not matched to a gene: 11. The CDR3 protein is CASSTQGSVADEQYF. The CDR3 DNA reads TGTGCCAGTAGTACACAGGGGTCCGTGGCGGACGAGCAGTACTTC.

The CDR3 protein is CASSVAPRERADEQFF. The CDR3 nucleotides are TGTGCCAGCAGCGTAGCTCCCCGGGAGAGGGCCGATGAGCAGTTCTTC. The chain links TRBV9 to TRBJ2-1, with D perhaps matching TRBD2 (6 bases). Deletions cut 0 bases from V and 8 bases from J, with 18 bases between. Germline CDR1 is SGDLS and CDR2 is YYNGEE. This CDR3 has 16 residues.

This clone was detected a few times. The CDR3 DNA sequence: TGCGCCAGCAGCTTGGAGCGGACGGGCGCCGGGGAGCTGTTTTTT. It is translated as CASSLERTGAGELFF. V gene TRBV5-1 combines with J gene TRBJ2-2; possibly TRBD2 for D (5 bases). From germline, CDR1 is SGHRS and CDR2 YFSETQ. Trimming removed 0 bases from V and 6 bases from J, with 12 bases in between. The CDR3 has 15 amino acids. Full variable domain (outside the CDR3, taken from reference TRBV5-1 and TRBJ2-2): KAGVTQTPRYLIKTRGQQVTLSCSPISGHRSVSWYQQTPGQGLQFLFEYFSETQRNKGNFPGRFSGRQFSNSRSEMNVSTLELGDSALYLCASSLERTGAGELFFGEGSRLTVL.

This CDR3 reads CASSQDEGRGSEKLFF. The CDR3 DNA is TGTGCCAGCAGCCAAGATGAGGGGAGGGGTAGTGAAAAACTGTTTTTT. The V call is TRBV4-2, the J call TRBJ1-4; the D gene is possibly TRBD1 (5 bases). Trimming took off 0 bases at V and 7 bases at J, with 15 bases between the two ends. The CDR3 loop spans 16 amino acids. Looked up from germline, CDR1 is LGHNA and CDR2 is YNFKEQ.

The chain employs TRBV29-1 and TRBJ2-1; 12 nucleotides match TRBD2. The trim removed 7 bases at V and 13 bases at J, leaving 8 bases unmatched. Germline V gives CDR1 SQVTM, CDR2 ANQGSEA. CDR3 length: 12 residues. This chain's CDR3 is CSDGSSGREQFF. DNA of the CDR3: TGCAGCGACGGCTCTAGCGGGAGGGAACAGTTCTTC.

This chain links TRBV27 with TRBJ2-3; 13 bases are shared with TRBD2. The V segment lost 5 bases and the J segment 4 bases; nucleotides outside the gene matches: 9. The CDR3 loop spans 17 amino acids. Germline CDR1 and CDR2: MNHEY and SMNVEV (reference sequence). The CDR3 nucleotides are TGTGCCAGCAGTCCCCACCGACTAGCGGGAGGTCCAGATACGCAGTATTTT. Protein: CASSPHRLAGGPDTQYF.

The chain recombines TRBV7-9 with TRBJ1-4, with D unresolved. Deletions cut 4 bases from V and 7 bases from J, with 19 bases between. The CDR3 runs 16 residues. Germline V gene lookup returns CDR1 SEHNR and CDR2 FQNEAQ (reference sequence). DNA of the CDR3: TGTGCCAGCAGCTCACCGAAGACGGCCTTCCCTGAAAAACTGTTTTTT. This translates into CASSSPKTAFPEKLFF.

This CDR3 is CASRGLELGPQLYTQYF. CDR3 sequence (DNA): TGTGCCAGCAGGGGACTAGAGTTAGGCCCACAGTTGTATACGCAGTATTTT. The chain combines TRBV25-1 with TRBJ2-3; 8 positions match TRBD2. J lost 7 bases, V lost 6 bases, and 18 bases had no gene match. The V gene's germline CDR1 is MGHDK and CDR2 SYGVNS. The CDR3 sequence is 17 residues long.

The rearrangement joins TRBV14 to TRBJ2-4; no reliable D call. The CDR3 contains 14 residues. Per germline, CDR1 SGHDN and CDR2 FVKESK. Trimming removed 1 base at V and 8 bases at J, with 12 bases between. The CDR3 nucleotides read TGTGCCAGCAGCCAAGGTTGGGCGGCGGACATTCAGTACTTC. Encoded protein: CASSQGWAADIQYF. Complete variable domain (other parts from reference TRBV14 and TRBJ2-4): EAGVTQFPSHSVIEKGQTVTLRCDPISGHDNLYWYRRVMGKEIKFLLHFVKESKQDESGMPNNRFLAERTGGTYSTLKVQPAELEDSGVYFCASSQGWAADIQYFGAGTRLSVL.

The chain has TRBV27 and TRBJ1-1, with a possible D match to TRBD1 (6 bases). There are 13 residues in the CDR3. With 7 bases removed from V and 2 bases from J, the gap between germline ends came to 11 bases. The V gene's germline CDR1 is MNHEY and CDR2 SMNVEV (reference sequence). CDR3 DNA sequence: TGTGCCAGCACTACCAGGGGTAACACTGAAGCTTTCTTT. It specifies CASTTRGNTEAFF.

The CDR3 loop reads CASSQVASKETQYF. The CDR3 DNA reads TGCGCCAGCAGCCAAGTTGCTAGCAAGGAGACCCAGTACTTC. V and J are TRBV4-1 and TRBJ2-5, with D possibly being TRBD2 (5 bases). The CDR3 runs to 14 residues. The germline V gene encodes CDR1 MGHRA and CDR2 YSYEKL. V lost 1 base and J lost 5, with 11 bases in between.

Here the CDR3 DNA reads TGTGCCAGCAGCTTAGGGGGCGGGGGAAGCTCCTACGAGCAGTACTTC. Encoded protein: CASSLGGGGSSYEQYF. V usage is TRBV7-8 and J usage is TRBJ2-7; 7 positions agree with TRBD2. The CDR3 has 16 amino acids. Germline lookup yields CDR1 SGHVS and CDR2 FQNEAQ. With 1 base clipped from V and 0 bases from J, the junction kept 6 bases outside the gene matches.

A single count supports this clone. The chain joins TRBV5-5 to TRBJ2-3, with no clear D. Trimming shortened V by 4 bases and J by 2 bases, and 11 bases separated the two germline ends. Germline CDR1 reads SGHKS; CDR2 reads YYEKEE (reference sequence). CDR3 length equals 14 residues. The DNA of the CDR3 is TGTGCCAGCAGCCCCGTCGGGTACACAGATACGCAGTATTTT. This codes for CASSPVGYTDTQYF.

This chain links TRBV6-5 with TRBJ1-1; D gene ambiguous. CDR1 is MNHEY, CDR2 SVGAGI, per germline. The CDR3 sequence is 14 residues long. Trimming took off 4 bases at V and 1 base at J, with 10 bases between the two ends. The CDR3 DNA is TGTGCCAGCAGTTCCTCAACACGGAACACTGAAGCTTTCTTT. Translated: CASSSSTRNTEAFF.

The rearrangement uses TRBV5-1 and TRBJ2-7; 8 nucleotides match TRBD2. This CDR3 region has 14 residues. V lost 1 base, J lost 5 bases, and 5 bases stayed unmatched. Germline-derived CDR1 and CDR2 are SGHRS and YFSETQ. DNA for the CDR3: TGCGCCAGCAGCTTGAGCGGGAGCATCCACGAGCAGTACTTC. Translated, it gives CASSLSGSIHEQYF.

The chain joins TRBV5-4 to TRBJ2-5, with D unclear. The CDR3 length is 15 residues. Trimming removed 4 bases from V and 5 bases from J, with 18 bases in between. Germline V gene data show CDR1 as SGHNT and CDR2 as YYREEE (reference sequence). The CDR3 protein is CASSPDLLTGETQYF. In nucleotides, the CDR3 is TGTGCCAGCAGCCCCGACCTTTTGACTGGGGAGACCCAGTACTTC.

The J gene is TRBJ1-2, the V gene TRBV27; D gene ambiguous. Between the trimmed V and J ends, which lost 5 bases and 0 bases, there was a span of 10 bases. This CDR3 comprises 14 residues. Germline V gene sequence: CDR1 MNHEY, CDR2 SMNVEV (reference sequence). CDR3 loop: CASSPSTANYGYTF. The DNA for the CDR3 is TGTGCCAGCAGTCCATCGACGGCTAACTATGGCTACACCTTC.

CDR3 residues: CTSSPPLNTEAFF. CDR3 in DNA: TGCACCAGCAGCCCGCCCCTTAACACTGAAGCTTTCTTT. This chain joins TRBV1 and TRBJ1-1. TRBV1 corresponds to a pseudogene. The CDR3 is 13 amino acids.

The CDR3 region is CASSVPGTGNYGYTF. The CDR3 DNA is TGTGCCAGCAGCGTACCCGGGACAGGGAACTATGGCTACACCTTC. This rearrangement joins TRBV9 to TRBJ1-2; 9 positions agree with TRBD1. CDR1 is SGDLS and CDR2 is YYNGEE in the germline V gene. The J segment lost 2 bases and the V segment lost 1 base, leaving 3 bases of the junction unmatched. The CDR3 contains 15 residues.

The CDR3 loop reads CASSYSGSWGEQYF. CDR3 bases: TGTGCCAGCAGTTATTCCGGGAGTTGGGGCGAGCAGTACTTC. This chain uses TRBV27 with TRBJ2-7; D might be TRBD2 (6 bases). Germline CDR1 MNHEY, CDR2 SMNVEV (reference sequence). This CDR3 is built from 14 residues. Trimming pared 4 bases from V and 6 bases from J, leaving 16 bases between.

This clone has a single count. The genes are TRBV7-7 and TRBJ2-7; TRBD2 is a possible D gene (5 bases). V was cut by 4 bases and J by 2 bases, with 12 bases left in between. The germline gives CDR1 SSHAT, CDR2 FNYEAQ (reference sequence). The CDR3 covers 14 residues. CDR3 DNA sequence: TGTGCCAGCAGCTCGGGCCTCGGGACCTACGAGCAGTACTTC. Encoded protein: CASSSGLGTYEQYF.

CDR3 protein: CASSFGIHEQYF. The CDR3 DNA reads as TGTGCCAGCAGCTTTGGGATCCACGAGCAGTACTTC. V and J are TRBV7-3 and TRBJ2-7; D call uncertain. From germline, CDR1 is SGHTA and CDR2 FQGTGA. Trimming shortened V by 3 bases and J by 5 bases, and 8 bases separated the two germline ends. The length of the CDR3 is 12 residues.

The chain uses TRBV5-6 and TRBJ2-2; D is uncertain. There are 16 residues in the CDR3. The V end was cut by 3 bases, the J end by 1 base, with 13 bases between. Germline assignment: CDR1 SGHDT and CDR2 YYEEEE. The CDR3 coding sequence is TGTGCCAGCAGCTATCAGTCTTTCGGGAACACCGGGGAGCTGTTTTTT. Translated: CASSYQSFGNTGELFF.

V and J are TRBV27 and TRBJ2-7; D might be TRBD1 (6 bases). V lost 3 bases, J lost 3 bases, and 12 bases lay in between. The V gene's germline CDR1 is MNHEY and CDR2 SMNVEV (reference sequence). The CDR3 consists of 14 residues. The CDR3 nucleotides read TGTGCCAGCAGTTTCGACAGGAGATACTACGAGCAGTACTTC. Residues: CASSFDRRYYEQYF.

The gene calls are TRBV19 and TRBJ1-1, with TRBD1 as a possible D gene (5 bases). CDR1 LNHDA and CDR2 SQIVND come from the germline V gene (reference sequence). Trimming stripped 4 bases from V and 2 bases from J, with 14 bases between. The CDR3 is 15 amino acids. The CDR3 nucleotides are TGTGCCAGTAGTACTTTACCGGGGCCCAACACTGAAGCTTTCTTT. Translating gives CASSTLPGPNTEAFF.

The V call is TRBV11-1, the J call TRBJ2-7; D is possibly TRBD1 (6 bases). The CDR3 has 16 residues. Germline CDR1 is SGHAT and CDR2 is FQDESV (reference sequence). The ends were cut back, 2 bases at V and 3 bases at J, with 17 bases in the middle. DNA for the CDR3: TGTGCCAGCAGCTTAACAGGGCCGACATTAAACTACGAGCAGTACTTC. This gives the protein CASSLTGPTLNYEQYF.

This chain joins TRBV9 and TRBJ2-1; perhaps TRBD1 as D (5 bases). V lost 3 bases, J lost 6 bases, and 10 bases lay in between. This CDR3 is 13 amino acids long. The germline V gene encodes CDR1 SGDLS and CDR2 YYNGEE. CDR3 sequence (DNA): TGTGCCAGCAGCGGGACAACCGGCAATGAGCAGTTCTTC. Translated: CASSGTTGNEQFF.

This rearrangement joins TRBV9 to TRBJ2-1; D perhaps matches TRBD2 (5 bases). Germline V gene lookup returns CDR1 SGDLS and CDR2 YYNGEE. The CDR3 is made up of 16 amino acids. With 4 bases removed from V and 5 bases from J, the gap between germline ends came to 19 bases. CDR3 residues: CASSIPRSGGNNEQFF. CDR3 nucleotides: TGTGCCAGCAGCATCCCCCGGAGCGGAGGTAACAATGAGCAGTTCTTC.